These T cell receptor beta chains were read from a single sample in a study of T cell changes during pregnancy in multiple sclerosis. The assay was immunoSEQ multiplex PCR, and TCRdb's table has in-frame clones only and misses some. The sample has about 80,000 clones; about 92% are singletons. Specimen: peripheral blood, collected before pregnancy. These receptor sequences come from a female donor with multiple sclerosis, enrolled in a pregnancy study. The CDR3 runs from the conserved cysteine through the conserved F or W. A D gene is named only where the DNA matches it firmly. Clone size is shown for a subset of rows, as once, few, many or a class of expanded clone.

once	TRBD2	TRBV6-1	TRBJ2-4	CASSEFGGTSGRLGLAKNIQYF	TGTGCCAGCAGTGAATTTGGGGGAACTAGCGGGAGATTGGGGTTAGCCAAAAACATTCAGTACTTC
.	.	TRBV5-6	TRBJ2-5	CASSLAGDQETQYF	TGTGCCAGCAGCTTGGCAGGGGACCAAGAGACCCAGTACTTC
.	.	TRBV19	TRBJ1-2	CASSETGEYGYTF	TGTGCCAGTAGTGAGACGGGAGAATATGGCTACACCTTC
.	.	TRBV4-1	TRBJ1-2	CASSHPPGNPNYGYTF	TGCGCCAGCAGCCACCCCCCAGGGAATCCTAACTATGGCTACACCTTC
.	TRBD1	TRBV7-9	TRBJ1-1	CASSGTVNTEAFF	TGTGCCAGCAGTGGGACAGTTAACACTGAAGCTTTCTTT
.	.	TRBV7-8	TRBJ2-3	CASSLVAGTDTQYF	TGTGCCAGCAGCTTAGTGGCAGGGACAGATACGCAGTATTTT
.	TRBD1	TRBV7-7	TRBJ2-2	CASSAGQGLAGELFF	TGTGCTAGCAGCGCGGGACAGGGATTGGCCGGGGAGCTGTTTTTT
.	TRBD2	TRBV30	TRBJ2-7	CAWSVSLWTSGSSSYEQYF	TGTGCCTGGAGTGTAAGTCTTTGGACTAGCGGGTCTAGCTCCTACGAGCAGTACTTC
once	TRBD2	TRBV4-3	TRBJ2-7	CASGSGTHRDF	TGCGCCAGCGGGAGCGGGACTCATCGGGACTTC
.	.	TRBV11-2	TRBJ2-5	CASSSGTPNTQYF	TGTGCCAGCAGCTCCGGGACTCCCAACACCCAGTACTTC
.	.	TRBV28	TRBJ1-1	CASSSRGAGTEAFF	TGTGCCAGCAGTTCACGGGGAGCCGGCACTGAAGCTTTCTTT
.	TRBD2	TRBV27	TRBJ2-7	CASSFLGLAGSLSYEQYF	TGTGCCAGCAGTTTCCTCGGACTAGCGGGATCCCTCTCCTACGAGCAGTACTTC
.	TRBD1	TRBV4-1	TRBJ2-7	CASSLGGTGVYEQYF	TGCGCCAGCAGCCTTGGGGGGACAGGGGTCTACGAGCAGTACTTC
.	TRBD2	TRBV5-1	TRBJ2-3	CASSLAKGASGGRGTDTQYF	TGCGCCAGCAGCTTGGCCAAAGGGGCTAGCGGGGGCCGGGGCACAGATACGCAGTATTTT
.	.	TRBV5-1	TRBJ2-2	CASSLGVKDSTGELFF	TGCGCCAGCAGCTTGGGCGTCAAGGACAGCACCGGGGAGCTGTTTTTT
.	TRBD1	TRBV27	TRBJ1-1	CASRLAGGEYTEAFF	TGTGCCAGCAGGTTGGCAGGGGGTGAATACACTGAAGCTTTCTTT
.	.	TRBV18	TRBJ2-4	CASSKAGQESRYF	TGTGCCAGCTCGAAAGCGGGACAGGAAAGTAGGTACTTC
few	.	TRBV2	TRBJ1-2	CASSEGSNYGYTF	TGTGCCAGCAGTGAAGGCAGTAACTATGGCTACACCTTC
.	TRBD1	TRBV28	TRBJ1-2	CASSQTGGIAGGVNGYTF	TGTGCCAGCAGCCAGACCGGCGGGATAGCAGGGGGCGTCAATGGCTACACCTTC
.	.	TRBV7-6	TRBJ1-4	CASSFRAGTVGEKLFF	TGTGCCAGCAGCTTCCGAGCCGGGACTGTGGGTGAAAAACTGTTTTTT
.	TRBD2	TRBV19	TRBJ2-1	CASSIPPGLGGGLQFF	TGTGCCAGTAGTATCCCTCCGGGACTAGGTGGAGGTTTGCAGTTCTTC
.	.	TRBV29-1	TRBJ2-7	CSVEAPGGSYEQYF	TGCAGCGTTGAAGCCCCAGGGGGGTCCTACGAGCAGTACTTC
.	TRBD1	TRBV9	TRBJ2-7	CASSVAPADRVFF	TGTGCCAGCAGCGTAGCTCCCGCGGACAGGGTCTTTTTC
.	.	TRBV15	TRBJ1-5	CATSLSNQPQHF	TGTGCCACCAGCCTTAGCAATCAGCCCCAGCATTTT
.	.	TRBV7-9	TRBJ2-7	CASSLVLGAHYEQYF	TGTGCCAGCAGCTTGGTCTTGGGGGCCCACTACGAGCAGTACTTC
.	.	TRBV27	TRBJ1-2	CASSLSRGVYGYTF	TGTGCTAGCAGTTTATCCCGCGGGGTCTATGGCTACACCTTC
.	TRBD1	TRBV29-1	TRBJ2-7	CSVEVTDRGNEQYF	TGCAGCGTTGAAGTCACGGACAGGGGGAACGAGCAGTACTTC
.	TRBD2	TRBV5-1	TRBJ2-1	CASSPPRGGGNNEQFF	TGCGCCAGCAGCCCCCCCAGAGGCGGGGGAAACAATGAGCAGTTCTTC
.	.	TRBV5-1	TRBJ1-1	CASSSTTVGAEAFF	TGCGCCAGCAGCTCCACGACCGTAGGGGCTGAAGCTTTCTTT